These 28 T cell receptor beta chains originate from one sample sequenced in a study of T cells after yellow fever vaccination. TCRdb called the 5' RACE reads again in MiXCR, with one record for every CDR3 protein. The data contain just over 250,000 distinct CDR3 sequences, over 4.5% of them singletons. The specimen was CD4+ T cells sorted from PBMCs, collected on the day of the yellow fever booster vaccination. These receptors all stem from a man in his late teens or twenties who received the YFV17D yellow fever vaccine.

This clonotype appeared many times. CDR3 DNA sequence: TGTGCCAGCAGACCGACAGGATCTTACGAGCAGTACGTC. The encoded protein is CASRPTGSYEQYV. V gene TRBV6-5 combines with J gene TRBJ2-7, with D perhaps TRBD1 (6 bases). V lost 6 bases to trimming and J lost 4 bases, with 13 bases between them. CDR1 is MNHEY, CDR2 SVGAGI, per germline. The CDR3 length is 13 residues.

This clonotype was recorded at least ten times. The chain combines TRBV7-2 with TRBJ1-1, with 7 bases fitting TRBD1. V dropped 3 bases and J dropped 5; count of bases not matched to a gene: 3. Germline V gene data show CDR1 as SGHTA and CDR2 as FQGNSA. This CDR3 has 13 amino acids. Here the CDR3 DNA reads TGTGCCAGCAGCTTTACAGGGGATACTGAAGCTTTCTTT. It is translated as CASSFTGDTEAFF.

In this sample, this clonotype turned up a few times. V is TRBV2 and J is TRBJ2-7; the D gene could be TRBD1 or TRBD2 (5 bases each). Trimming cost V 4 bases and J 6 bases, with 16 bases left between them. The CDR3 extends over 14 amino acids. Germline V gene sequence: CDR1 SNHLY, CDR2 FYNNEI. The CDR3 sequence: CASSVAGTDGEQYV. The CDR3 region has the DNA TGTGCCAGCAGTGTTGCCGGGACGGACGGCGAGCAGTACGTC.

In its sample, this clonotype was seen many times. CDR3 sequence: CASSRTGFSGVGGYTF. In DNA form, the CDR3 reads TGCGCCAGCAGCCGCACAGGGTTTTCGGGTGTGGGTGGCTACACCTTC. The chain carries TRBV4-3 and TRBJ1-2; possibly TRBD1 for D (6 bases). The CDR3 runs 16 residues. The V end lost 4 bases, the J end lost 7 bases, and 22 bases lay between the germline ends. Germline-derived CDR1 and CDR2 are LGHNA and YSLEER.

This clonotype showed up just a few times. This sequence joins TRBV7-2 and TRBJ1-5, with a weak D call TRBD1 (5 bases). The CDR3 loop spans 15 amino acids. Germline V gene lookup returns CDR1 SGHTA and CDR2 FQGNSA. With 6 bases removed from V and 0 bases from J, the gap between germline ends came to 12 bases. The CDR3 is CASRQEPYSNQPQHF. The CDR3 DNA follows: TGTGCCAGCAGACAGGAGCCTTATAGCAATCAGCCCCAGCATTTT.

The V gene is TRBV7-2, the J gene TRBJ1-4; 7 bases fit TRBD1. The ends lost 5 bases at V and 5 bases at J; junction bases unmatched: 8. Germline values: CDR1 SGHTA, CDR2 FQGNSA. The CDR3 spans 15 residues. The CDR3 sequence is CASSPTGVQNEKLFF. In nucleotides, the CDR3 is TGTGCCAGCAGCCCTACAGGGGTCCAAAATGAAAAACTGTTTTTT. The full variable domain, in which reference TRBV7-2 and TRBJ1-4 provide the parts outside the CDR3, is GAGVSQSPSNKVTEKGKDVELRCDPISGHTALYWYRQSLGQGLEFLIYFQGNSAPDKSGLPSDRFSAERTGGSVSTLTIQRTQQEDSAVYLCASSPTGVQNEKLFFGSGTQLSVL.

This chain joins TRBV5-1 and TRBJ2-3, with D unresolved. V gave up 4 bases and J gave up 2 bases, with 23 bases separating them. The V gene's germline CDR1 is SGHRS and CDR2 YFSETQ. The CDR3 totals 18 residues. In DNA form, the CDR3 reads TGCGCCAGCAGCCCGGCCGACCTATTAGCAGCTCTCACAGATACGCAGTATTTT. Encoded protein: CASSPADLLAALTDTQYF.

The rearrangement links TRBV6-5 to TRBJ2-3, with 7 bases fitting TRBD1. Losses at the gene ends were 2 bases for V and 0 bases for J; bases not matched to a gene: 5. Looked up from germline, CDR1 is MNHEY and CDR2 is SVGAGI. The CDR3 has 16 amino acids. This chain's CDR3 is CASSYSAGGSTDTQYF. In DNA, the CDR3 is TGTGCCAGCAGTTACAGCGCAGGGGGAAGCACAGATACGCAGTATTTT.

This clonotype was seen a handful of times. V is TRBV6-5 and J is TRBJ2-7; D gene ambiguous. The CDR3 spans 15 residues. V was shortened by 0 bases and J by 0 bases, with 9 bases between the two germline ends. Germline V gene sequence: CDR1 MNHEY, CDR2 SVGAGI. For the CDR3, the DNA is TGTGCCAGCAGTTACTCTTACGGATACTCCTACGAGCAGTACTTC. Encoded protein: CASSYSYGYSYEQYF.

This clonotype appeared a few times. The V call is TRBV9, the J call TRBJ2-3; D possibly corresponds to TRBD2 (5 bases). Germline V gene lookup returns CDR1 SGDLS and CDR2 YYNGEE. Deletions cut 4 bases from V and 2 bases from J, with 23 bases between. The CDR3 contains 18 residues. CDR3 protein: CASSPGVGNSLFTDTQYF. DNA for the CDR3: TGTGCCAGCAGCCCCGGGGTAGGAAACTCCCTCTTCACAGATACGCAGTATTTT.

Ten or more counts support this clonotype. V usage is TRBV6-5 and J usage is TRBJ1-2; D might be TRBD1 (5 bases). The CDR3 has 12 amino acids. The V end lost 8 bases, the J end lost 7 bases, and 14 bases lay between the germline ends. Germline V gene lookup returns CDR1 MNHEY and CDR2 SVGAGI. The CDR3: CASWTSRGGYTF. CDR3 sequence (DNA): TGTGCCAGCTGGACAAGTCGGGGTGGCTACACCTTC.

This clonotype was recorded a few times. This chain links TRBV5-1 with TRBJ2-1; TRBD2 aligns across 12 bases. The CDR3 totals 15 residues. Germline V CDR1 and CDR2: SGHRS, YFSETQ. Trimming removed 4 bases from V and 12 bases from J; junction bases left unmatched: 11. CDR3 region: CASSITSGGYTGQFF. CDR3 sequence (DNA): TGCGCCAGCAGCATTACTAGCGGGGGGTACACGGGGCAGTTCTTC.

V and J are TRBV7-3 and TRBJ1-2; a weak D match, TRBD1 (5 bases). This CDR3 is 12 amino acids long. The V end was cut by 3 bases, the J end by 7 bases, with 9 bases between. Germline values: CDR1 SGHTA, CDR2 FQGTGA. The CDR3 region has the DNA TGTGCCAGCAGCTTGCGCAGGGCTGGCTACACCTTC. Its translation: CASSLRRAGYTF.

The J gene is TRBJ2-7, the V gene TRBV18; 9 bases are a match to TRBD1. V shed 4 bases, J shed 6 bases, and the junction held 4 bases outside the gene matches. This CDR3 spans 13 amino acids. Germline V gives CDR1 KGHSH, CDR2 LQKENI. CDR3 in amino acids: CASSRGQGGEQYF. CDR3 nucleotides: TGTGCCAGCTCACGGGGACAGGGAGGCGAGCAGTACTTC.

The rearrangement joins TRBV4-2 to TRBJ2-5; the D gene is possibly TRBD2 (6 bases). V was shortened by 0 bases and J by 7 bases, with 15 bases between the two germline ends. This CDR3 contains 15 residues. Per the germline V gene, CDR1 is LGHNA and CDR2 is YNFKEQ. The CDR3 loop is CASSQDSGSSRTQYF. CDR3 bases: TGTGCCAGCAGCCAAGATAGCGGTAGTTCGAGGACCCAGTACTTC.

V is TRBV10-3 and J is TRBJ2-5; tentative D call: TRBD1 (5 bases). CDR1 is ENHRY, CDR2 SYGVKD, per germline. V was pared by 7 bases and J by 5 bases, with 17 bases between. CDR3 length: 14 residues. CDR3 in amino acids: CAIKSRQGGETQYF. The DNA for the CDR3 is TGTGCCATCAAATCACGGCAGGGCGGCGAGACCCAGTACTTC.

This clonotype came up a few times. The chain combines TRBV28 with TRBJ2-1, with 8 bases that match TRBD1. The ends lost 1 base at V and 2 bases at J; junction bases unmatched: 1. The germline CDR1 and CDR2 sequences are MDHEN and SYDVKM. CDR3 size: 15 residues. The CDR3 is CASSLSDRAYNEQFF. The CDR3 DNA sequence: TGTGCCAGCAGTTTATCGGACAGGGCCTACAATGAGCAGTTCTTC. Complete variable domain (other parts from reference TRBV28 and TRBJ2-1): DVKVTQSSRYLVKRTGEKVFLECVQDMDHENMFWYRQDPGLGLRLIYFSYDVKMKEKGDIPEGYSVSREKKERFSLILESASTNQTSMYLCASSLSDRAYNEQFFGPGTRLTVL.

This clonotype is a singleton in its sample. This CDR3 is CASSYAGNQETQYF. As DNA, the CDR3 is TGTGCCAGCAGTTACGCGGGGAACCAAGAGACCCAGTACTTC. The chain recombines TRBV6-2 or TRBV6-3 with TRBJ2-5, with a possible D match to TRBD2 (6 bases). V was shortened by 2 bases and J by 0 bases, with 7 bases between the two germline ends. CDR1 and CDR2 (germline): MNHEY, SVGEGT. The CDR3 totals 14 residues.

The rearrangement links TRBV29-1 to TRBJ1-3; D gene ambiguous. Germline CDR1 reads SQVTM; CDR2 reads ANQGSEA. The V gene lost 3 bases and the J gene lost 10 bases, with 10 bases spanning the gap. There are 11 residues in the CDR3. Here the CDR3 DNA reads TGCAGCGTTGAGGAGGGTTTGACCATATATTTT. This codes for CSVEEGLTIYF.

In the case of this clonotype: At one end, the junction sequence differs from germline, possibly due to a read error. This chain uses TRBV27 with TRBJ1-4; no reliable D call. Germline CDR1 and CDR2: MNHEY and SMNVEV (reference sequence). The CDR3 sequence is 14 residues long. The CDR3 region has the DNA TGTGCCAGCAGTTTTAGATCCACTCATGAAAAACTGATTTTT. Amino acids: CASSFRSTHEKLIF.

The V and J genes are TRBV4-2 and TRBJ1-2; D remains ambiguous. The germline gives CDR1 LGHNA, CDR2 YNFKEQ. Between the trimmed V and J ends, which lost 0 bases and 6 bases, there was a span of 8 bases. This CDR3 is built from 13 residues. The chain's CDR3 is CASSQETQNGYTF. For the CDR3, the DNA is TGTGCCAGCAGCCAAGAAACCCAGAATGGCTACACCTTC.

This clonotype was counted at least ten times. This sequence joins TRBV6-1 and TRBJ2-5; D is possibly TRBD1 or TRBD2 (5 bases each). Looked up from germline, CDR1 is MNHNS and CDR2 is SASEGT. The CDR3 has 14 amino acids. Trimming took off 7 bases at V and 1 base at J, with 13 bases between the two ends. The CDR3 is CASIGGSLQETQYF. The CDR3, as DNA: TGTGCCAGCATTGGGGGTTCCCTCCAAGAGACCCAGTACTTC.

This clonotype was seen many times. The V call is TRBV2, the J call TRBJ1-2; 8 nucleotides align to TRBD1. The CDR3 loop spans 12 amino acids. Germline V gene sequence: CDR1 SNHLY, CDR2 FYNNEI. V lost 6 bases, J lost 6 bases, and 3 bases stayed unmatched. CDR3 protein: CASSEQGDGYTF. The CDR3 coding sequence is TGTGCCAGCAGCGAACAGGGGGATGGCTACACCTTC.

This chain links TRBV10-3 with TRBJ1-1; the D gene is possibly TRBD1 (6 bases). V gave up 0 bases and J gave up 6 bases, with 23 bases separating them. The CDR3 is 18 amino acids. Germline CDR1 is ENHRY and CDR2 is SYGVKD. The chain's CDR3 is CAISESDLHREAWAEAFF. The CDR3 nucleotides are TGTGCCATCAGTGAGTCAGATCTGCACAGGGAGGCATGGGCTGAAGCTTTCTTT.

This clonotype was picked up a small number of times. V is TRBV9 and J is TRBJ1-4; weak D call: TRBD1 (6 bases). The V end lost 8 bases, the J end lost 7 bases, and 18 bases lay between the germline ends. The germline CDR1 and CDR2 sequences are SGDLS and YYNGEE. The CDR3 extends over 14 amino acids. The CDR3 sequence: CARTLRGATEKLFF. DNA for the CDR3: TGTGCCAGAACCCTGCGGGGGGCGACTGAAAAACTGTTTTTT.

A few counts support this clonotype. CDR3 DNA: TGCAGTGCTAGAGTTTTGATAGCGGGGGGGCTTCAGTTCTTC. It translates to CSARVLIAGGLQFF. The chain joins TRBV20-1 to TRBJ2-1; 11 nucleotides align to TRBD2. CDR1 is DFQATT and CDR2 is SNEGSKA in the germline V gene (reference sequence). The CDR3 extends over 14 amino acids. V was pared by 1 base and J by 13 bases, with 9 bases of the junction left unmatched.

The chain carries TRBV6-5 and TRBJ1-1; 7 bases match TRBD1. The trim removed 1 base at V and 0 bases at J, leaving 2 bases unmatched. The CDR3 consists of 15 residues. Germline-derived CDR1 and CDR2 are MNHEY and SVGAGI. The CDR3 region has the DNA TGTGCCAGCAGTTACTACAGGGGCCTGAACACTGAAGCTTTCTTT. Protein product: CASSYYRGLNTEAFF.

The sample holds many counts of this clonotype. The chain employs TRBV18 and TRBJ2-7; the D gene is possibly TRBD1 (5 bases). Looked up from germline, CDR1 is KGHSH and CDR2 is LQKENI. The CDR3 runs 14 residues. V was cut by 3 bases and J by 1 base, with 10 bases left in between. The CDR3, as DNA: TGTGCCAGCTCACCCCAGGGCGGATCCTACGAGCAGTACTTC. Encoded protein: CASSPQGGSYEQYF. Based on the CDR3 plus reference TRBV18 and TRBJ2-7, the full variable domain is NAGVMQNPRHLVRRRGQEARLRCSPMKGHSHVYWYRQLPEEGLKFMVYLQKENIIDESGMPKERFSAEFPKEGPSILRIQQVVRGDSAAYFCASSPQGGSYEQYFGPGTRLTVT.